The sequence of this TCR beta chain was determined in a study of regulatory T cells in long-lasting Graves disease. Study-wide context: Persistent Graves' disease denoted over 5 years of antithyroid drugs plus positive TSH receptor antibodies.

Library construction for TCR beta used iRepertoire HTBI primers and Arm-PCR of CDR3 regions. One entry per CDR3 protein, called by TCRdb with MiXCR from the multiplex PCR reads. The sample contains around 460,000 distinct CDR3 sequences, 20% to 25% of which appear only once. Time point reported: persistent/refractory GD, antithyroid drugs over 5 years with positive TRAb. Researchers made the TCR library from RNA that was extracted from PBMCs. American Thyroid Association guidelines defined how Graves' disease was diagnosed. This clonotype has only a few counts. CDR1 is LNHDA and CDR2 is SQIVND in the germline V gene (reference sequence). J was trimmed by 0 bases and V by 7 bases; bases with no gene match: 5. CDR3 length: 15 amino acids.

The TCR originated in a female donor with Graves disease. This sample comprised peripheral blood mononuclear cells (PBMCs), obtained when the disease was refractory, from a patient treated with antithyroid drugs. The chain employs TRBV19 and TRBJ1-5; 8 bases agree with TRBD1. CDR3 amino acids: CASTPDRASNQPQHF. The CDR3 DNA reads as TGTGCCAGTACTCCGGACAGGGCTAGCAATCAGCCCCAGCATTTT.